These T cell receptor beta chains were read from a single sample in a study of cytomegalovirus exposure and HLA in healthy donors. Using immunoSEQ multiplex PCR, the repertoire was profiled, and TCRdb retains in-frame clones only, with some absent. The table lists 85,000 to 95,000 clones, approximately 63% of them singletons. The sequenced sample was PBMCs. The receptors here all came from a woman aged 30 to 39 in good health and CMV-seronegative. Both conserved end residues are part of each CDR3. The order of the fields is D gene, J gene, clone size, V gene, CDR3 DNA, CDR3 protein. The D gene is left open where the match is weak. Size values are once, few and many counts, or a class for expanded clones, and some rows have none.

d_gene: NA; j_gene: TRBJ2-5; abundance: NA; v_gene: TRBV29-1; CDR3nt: TGCAGCGTTGTCGAGGTGGAGGAGACCCAGTACTTC; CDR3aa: CSVVEVEETQYF
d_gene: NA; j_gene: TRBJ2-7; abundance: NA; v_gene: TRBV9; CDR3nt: TGTGCCAGCAGCGTAGCGTTGAGCGCTGGAGTGTACGAGCAGTACTTC; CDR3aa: CASSVALSAGVYEQYF
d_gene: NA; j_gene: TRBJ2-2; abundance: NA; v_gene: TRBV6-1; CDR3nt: TGTGCCATCCTCAACGAGCGGCCGAACACCGGGGAGCTGTTTTTT; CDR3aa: CAILNERPNTGELFF
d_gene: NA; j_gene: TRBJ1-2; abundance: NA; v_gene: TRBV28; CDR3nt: TGTGCCAGCAGTAGAGGAGGTTATCTTAACTATGGCTACACCTTC; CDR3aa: CASSRGGYLNYGYTF
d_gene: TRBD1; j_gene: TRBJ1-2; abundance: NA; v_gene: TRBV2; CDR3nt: TGTGCCAGCCCCGGGACAGGCGGCTCTAACTATGGCTACACCTTC; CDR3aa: CASPGTGGSNYGYTF
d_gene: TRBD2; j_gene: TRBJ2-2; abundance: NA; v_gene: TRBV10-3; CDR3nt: TGTGCCATCAGGGGGACTAGCGGGAAAAAAGGCACCGGGGAGCTGTTTTTT; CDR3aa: CAIRGTSGKKGTGELFF
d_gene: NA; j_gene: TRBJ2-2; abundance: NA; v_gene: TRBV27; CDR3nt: TGTGCCAGCAGTTTAATCCCTAGCGAGGACACCGGGGAGCTGTTTTTT; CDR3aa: CASSLIPSEDTGELFF
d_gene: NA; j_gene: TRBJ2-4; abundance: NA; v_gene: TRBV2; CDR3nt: TGTGCCAGCAGTGAAGTGCCCCCGGGGTTAGACAAAAACATTCAGTACTTC; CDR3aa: CASSEVPPGLDKNIQYF
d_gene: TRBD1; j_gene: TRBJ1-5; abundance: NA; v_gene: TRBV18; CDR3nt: TGTGCCAGCTCAATAGACAGGGGAGGTCAGCCCCAGCATTTT; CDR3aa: CASSIDRGGQPQHF
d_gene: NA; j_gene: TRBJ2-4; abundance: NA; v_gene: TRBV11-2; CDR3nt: TGTGCCAGCAGCTTAGGAGGCAAAAACATTCAGTACTTC; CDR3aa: CASSLGGKNIQYF
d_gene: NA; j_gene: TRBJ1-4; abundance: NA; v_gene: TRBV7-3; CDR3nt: TGTGCCAGCAGCTTATCGGGGGCAACTAATGAAAAACTGTTTTTT; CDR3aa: CASSLSGATNEKLFF
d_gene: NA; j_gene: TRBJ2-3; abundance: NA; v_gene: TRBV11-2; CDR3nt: TGTGCCAGCAGCTTAGAGGGCGGCCGCGGGGATACGCAGTATTTT; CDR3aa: CASSLEGGRGDTQYF
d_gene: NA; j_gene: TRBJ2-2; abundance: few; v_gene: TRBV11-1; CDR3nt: TGTGCCAGCAGCTTAGAGTTTGGGGCCGGCGGGGAGCTGTTTTTT; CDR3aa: CASSLEFGAGGELFF
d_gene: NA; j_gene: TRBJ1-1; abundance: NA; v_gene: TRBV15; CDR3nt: TGTGCCACCAGCAGACAGGGGCTAAACACTGAAGCTTTCTTT; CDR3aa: CATSRQGLNTEAFF
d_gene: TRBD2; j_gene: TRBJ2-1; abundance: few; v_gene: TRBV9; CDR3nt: TGTGCCAGCAGCGTCCTAGCGGGTTCCTACAATGAGCAGTTCTTC; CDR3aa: CASSVLAGSYNEQFF
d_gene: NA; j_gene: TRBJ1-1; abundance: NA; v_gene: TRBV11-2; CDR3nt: TGTGCCAGCAGCTCACGTAGGAACACTGAAGCTTTCTTT; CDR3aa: CASSSRRNTEAFF